Detailed here is one T cell receptor beta chain. The V end was cut by 2 bases, the J end by 0 bases, with 11 bases between. CDR3 length: 15 residues. The germline V gene has CDR1 SNHLY and CDR2 FYNNEI. The data were taken from a study of Tregs in tolerant kidney transplant recipients. Libraries were prepared by immunoSEQ multiplex PCR; TCRdb keeps only in-frame clonotypes and omits some of them. The repertoire has about 88,000 clones, around 94% of them found once; the top ten carry over 3.5%. The chain employs TRBV2 and TRBJ2-7, with D unclear. The TCR comes from a human donor in good health. The sample consisted of CD8+ T cells from blood. The DNA for the CDR3 is TGTGCCAGCAGTGAATGGAGACCCGCCTCCTACGAGCAGTACTTC. Its protein product is CASSEWRPASYEQYF.